This TCR beta chain was obtained from a study of blood T cell repertoires in COVID-19. Generated by immunoSEQ multiplex PCR, the TCRdb table keeps only in-frame clones and is missing some. Altogether 130,000 to 150,000 clones are present, roughly 90% being singletons, with the ten largest covering approximately 2.5%. The sequence was collected from a human donor in a cohort sampled during active COVID-19. Input material: peripheral blood.

This CDR3 reads CASRQGAIDEKLFF. CDR3 nucleotide sequence: TGCGCCAGCAGGCAGGGGGCTATTGATGAAAAACTGTTTTTT. V and J are TRBV5-1 and TRBJ1-4; the match to TRBD1 covers 8 bases. Germline CDR1 is SGHRS and CDR2 is YFSETQ. This CDR3 is built from 14 residues. The junction had 6 bases not matched to a gene; V was cut back by 5 bases and J by 6 bases.